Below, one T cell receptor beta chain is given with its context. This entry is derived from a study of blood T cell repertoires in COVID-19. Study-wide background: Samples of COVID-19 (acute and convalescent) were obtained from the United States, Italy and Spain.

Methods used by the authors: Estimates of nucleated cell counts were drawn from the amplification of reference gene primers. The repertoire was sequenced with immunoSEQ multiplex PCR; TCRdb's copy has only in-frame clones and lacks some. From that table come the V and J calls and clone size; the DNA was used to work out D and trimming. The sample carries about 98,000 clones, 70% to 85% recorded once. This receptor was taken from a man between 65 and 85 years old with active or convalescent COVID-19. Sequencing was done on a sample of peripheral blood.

This CDR3 is CASSYDRGRGVYEQYF. The CDR3 DNA follows: TGTGCCAGCAGTTATGACAGGGGGCGAGGTGTCTACGAGCAGTACTTC. The chain has TRBV6-5 and TRBJ2-7, with 10 nucleotides matching TRBD1. Germline CDR1 is MNHEY and CDR2 is SVGAGI. The CDR3 covers 16 residues. V dropped 3 bases and J dropped 3; count of bases not matched to a gene: 8.